Presented here are 20 T cell receptor beta chains from one specimen sequenced in a study of blood T cell repertoires in COVID-19. Here immunoSEQ multiplex PCR was the method, and the copy in TCRdb shows in-frame clones only, minus some. The profile shows about 300,000 clones, about 87% of them singletons. The specimen sequenced was peripheral blood. These receptors came from a woman aged 40 to 50 who had recovered from COVID-19.

The chain links TRBV4-1 to TRBJ2-7; D not certain. The CDR3 is made up of 16 amino acids. Germline V gene sequence: CDR1 MGHRA, CDR2 YSYEKL. Trimming removed 3 bases at V and 5 bases at J, with 20 bases between. The CDR3 region has the DNA TGCGCCAGCAGCCAGGGTCAAGAGGTGTCTGCCGACGAGCAGTACTTC. This sequence encodes CASSQGQEVSADEQYF.

V is TRBV27 and J is TRBJ2-7; 9 bases are shared with TRBD1. The CDR3 totals 15 residues. Germline assignment: CDR1 MNHEY and CDR2 SMNVEV (reference sequence). J lost 2 bases, V lost 1 base, and 3 bases had no gene match. The CDR3, as DNA: TGTGCCAGCAGTTTATTGGGACAGGGAACCTACGAGCAGTACTTC. Amino acids: CASSLLGQGTYEQYF.

The chain is built from TRBV30 and TRBJ2-7; 8 nucleotides match TRBD2. From germline, CDR1 is GTSNPN and CDR2 SVGIG (reference sequence). Unmatched junction bases numbered 11, after V lost 4 bases and J lost 6 bases. The CDR3 is made up of 14 amino acids. CDR3 region: CAWTQGLVVSEQYF. The CDR3 region has the DNA TGTGCCTGGACCCAGGGACTAGTCGTGAGCGAGCAGTACTTC.

The chain combines TRBV6-5 with TRBJ1-6, with 9 bases matching TRBD1. This CDR3 has 13 residues. Germline loops: CDR1 MNHEY, CDR2 SVGAGI. V shed 11 bases and J 6 bases; nucleotides not matched to a gene: 5. The CDR3 region has the DNA TGTGCCGGAGGGGACAGGGTTAATTCACCCCTCCACTTT. Translated, it gives CAGGDRVNSPLHF.

This rearrangement joins TRBV6-1 to TRBJ2-7; maybe TRBD1 (6 bases). Per germline, CDR1 MNHNS and CDR2 SASEGT. V lost 3 bases, J lost 9 bases, and 18 bases lay in between. The CDR3 spans 14 residues. The CDR3 protein is CASSDVGGPTRQYF. The CDR3 DNA reads TGTGCCAGCAGTGACGTAGGGGGTCCTACGCGGCAGTACTTC.

The V gene is TRBV5-8, the J gene TRBJ2-3; TRBD2 agrees at 8 bases. V lost 4 bases, J lost 0 bases, and 10 bases stayed unmatched. Germline loops: CDR1 SGHTS, CDR2 YDEGEE. The CDR3 spans 17 residues. The CDR3: CASSPKPSGGSTDTQYF. DNA for the CDR3: TGTGCCAGCAGCCCCAAACCCAGCGGGGGTAGCACAGATACGCAGTATTTT.

The V call is TRBV5-1, the J call TRBJ1-2; TRBD1 matches 9 bases. V lost 4 bases to trimming and J lost 5 bases; unmatched junction nucleotides: 9. Per the germline V gene, CDR1 is SGHRS and CDR2 is YFSETQ. There are 15 residues in the CDR3. The CDR3 protein is CASSAWTGVGYGYTF. CDR3 DNA sequence: TGCGCCAGCAGCGCCTGGACAGGGGTTGGGTATGGCTACACCTTC.

This chain joins TRBV12-5 and TRBJ1-1; D gene ambiguous. The CDR3 length is 13 residues. V shed 0 bases and J shed 5 bases, with 7 bases lying between them. Germline values: CDR1 LGHNT, CDR2 FRNRAP. CDR3 loop: CASGLVSGTEAFF. CDR3 bases: TGTGCTAGTGGTTTGGTAAGCGGGACTGAAGCTTTCTTT.

This chain uses TRBV30 with TRBJ1-1, with TRBD1 identical over 7 bases. V lost 6 bases and J lost 0; bases outside the gene matches: 10. This CDR3 region has 15 residues. Germline V gene sequence: CDR1 GTSNPN, CDR2 SVGIG (reference sequence). CDR3 in DNA: TGTGCCTGTTCTAGGGGGCAACTTATGAACACTGAAGCTTTCTTT. Its translation is CACSRGQLMNTEAFF. The full variable domain, completed using reference TRBV30 and TRBJ1-1, is SQTIHQWPATLVQPVGSPLSLECTVEGTSNPNLYWYRQAAGRGLQLLFYSVGIGQISSEVPQNLSASRPQDRQFILSSKKLLLSDSGFYLCACSRGQLMNTEAFFGQGTRLTVV.

This chain connects TRBV19 to TRBJ2-3, with TRBD2 identical over 7 bases. Germline lookup yields CDR1 LNHDA and CDR2 SQIVND (reference sequence). V shed 3 bases and J 9 bases; nucleotides not matched to a gene: 12. The CDR3 sequence is 15 residues long. CDR3 in DNA: TGTGCCAGTAGTATCTCGGGGGGAGGAATTCGAACGCAGTATTTT. Translation gives CASSISGGGIRTQYF.

This CDR3 is CASVYRGLDSPLHF. The CDR3 DNA reads as TGTGCCAGCGTGTACAGGGGGCTGGATTCACCCCTCCACTTT. This chain uses TRBV6-6 with TRBJ1-6, with 9 nucleotides matching TRBD1. CDR3 length: 14 residues. Germline trimming cut 8 bases from V and 8 bases from J; bases unmatched to any gene: 7. Germline assignment: CDR1 MNHNY and CDR2 SVGAGI (reference sequence).

The J gene is TRBJ2-7, the V gene TRBV10-3; tentative D call: TRBD1 (5 bases). CDR1 ENHRY and CDR2 SYGVKD come from the germline V gene. V shed 6 bases and J shed 2 bases, with 17 bases lying between them. This CDR3 contains 15 residues. This CDR3 reads CAISRTTGNPYEQYF. As DNA, the CDR3 is TGTGCCATCAGCAGAACAACAGGTAACCCCTACGAGCAGTACTTC.

The V and J genes are TRBV6-5 and TRBJ2-7; 7 bases align to TRBD1. Per the germline V gene, CDR1 is MNHEY and CDR2 is SVGAGI. The CDR3 consists of 15 residues. Unmatched junction bases numbered 5, after V lost 1 base and J lost 2 bases. The chain's CDR3 is CASSYFTGAPYEQYF. CDR3 bases: TGTGCCAGCAGTTACTTTACAGGGGCTCCCTACGAGCAGTACTTC.

V usage is TRBV6-5 and J usage is TRBJ2-1, with 8 bases aligning to TRBD2. This CDR3 region has 15 residues. Germline loops: CDR1 MNHEY, CDR2 SVGAGI. J lost 7 bases, V lost 8 bases, and 13 bases had no gene match. The CDR3 DNA sequence: TGTGCCAGCCCAAGCGGTCCGGGGGGGTTGAATGAGCAGTTCTTC. Translating gives CASPSGPGGLNEQFF.

The chain has TRBV9 and TRBJ1-4; TRBD1 matches at 8 bases. Per germline, CDR1 SGDLS and CDR2 YYNGEE. V shed 1 base, J shed 0 bases, and the junction held 5 bases outside the gene matches. The CDR3 length is 17 residues. CDR3 sequence: CASSVRGTGATNEKLFF. The CDR3, as DNA: TGTGCCAGCAGCGTAAGGGGGACAGGAGCAACTAATGAAAAACTGTTTTTT.

V and J are TRBV2 and TRBJ2-5; D remains unclear. The CDR3 has 10 amino acids. Trimming pared 4 bases from V and 13 bases from J, leaving 10 bases between. Germline V CDR1 and CDR2: SNHLY, FYNNEI. The chain's CDR3 is CASSASPLYF. CDR3 coding DNA: TGTGCCAGCAGTGCAAGCCCCCTGTACTTC.

The chain couples TRBV9 to TRBJ2-1, with TRBD2 matching over 13 bases. The germline V gene encodes CDR1 SGDLS and CDR2 YYNGEE. The J segment lost 9 bases and the V segment lost 5 bases, leaving 8 bases of the junction unmatched. The CDR3 extends over 15 amino acids. In DNA, the CDR3 is TGTGCCAGCAGTTCCACTAGCGGGGGGGCCGGTGAGCAGTTCTTC. Translation: CASSSTSGGAGEQFF.

Here the CDR3 DNA reads TGCGCCAGCAGCTTGGGGACAGGGGGCCTCATGAACACTGAAGCTTTCTTT. Translating it yields CASSLGTGGLMNTEAFF. The chain has TRBV5-1 and TRBJ1-1; 11 nucleotides line up with TRBD1. The CDR3 is 17 amino acids. Germline CDR1 and CDR2: SGHRS and YFSETQ. With V trimmed by 0 bases and J by 0 bases, 4 bases remained unmatched.

The genes are TRBV27 and TRBJ2-3; 8 bases map to TRBD2. The germline gives CDR1 MNHEY, CDR2 SMNVEV (reference sequence). After removal of 5 bases from V and 8 bases from J, the junction contained 6 bases not matched to a gene. The CDR3 runs 13 residues. CDR3 nucleotide sequence: TGTGCCAGCAGTGCCCGGGAGGGCGGTACGCAGTATTTT. Amino acid sequence: CASSAREGGTQYF.

The rearrangement uses TRBV3-1 (or the pseudogene TRBV3-2) and TRBJ1-2; D unclear. Germline V gene lookup returns CDR1 LGHDT and CDR2 YNNKEL (reference sequence). CDR3 size: 15 residues. The V end was cut by 1 base, the J end by 0 bases, with 9 bases between. The CDR3 region is CASSQGTAANYGYTF. The CDR3 DNA is TGTGCCAGCAGCCAAGGCACAGCTGCTAACTATGGCTACACCTTC.